Listed here are 10 T cell receptor beta chains from one sample, sequenced in a study of T cells expressing NK-cell markers. No DNA is given; TCRdb re-called the 5' RACE reads and lists each CDR3 protein once. The sample data list fewer than 400,000 distinct CDR3 sequences. The material sequenced was blood T cells: a sorted CD56 or NKG2C T cell subset, CD4+ or CD8+ T cells, or bulk PBMC T cells (not recorded which). These receptor sequences come from a woman aged 45-59 years in good health.

The CDR3 protein is CASSQDRLAGREQYF. The gene calls are TRBV4-2 and TRBJ2-7; without DNA, the TCRdb call of TRBD2 cannot be checked. CDR1 LGHNA and CDR2 YNFKEQ come from the germline V gene. This CDR3 is built from 15 residues.

The rearrangement uses TRBV6-5 and TRBJ1-2; TCRdb reports TRBD1, a call that lacks DNA to check it against. Germline V gene data show CDR1 as MNHEY and CDR2 as SVGAGI. The CDR3 length is 17 residues. CDR3 sequence: CASSYTGLIRANYGYTF.

This CDR3 is CATSLSGRAGGELFF. The V call is TRBV24-1, the J call TRBJ2-2; TCRdb indicates TRBD2, and absent DNA this call remains unverified. Germline CDR1 is KGHDR and CDR2 is SFDVKD. CDR3 length: 15 residues.

The chain has TRBV5-1 and TRBJ2-1; TCRdb indicates TRBD1, and absent DNA this call remains unverified. The CDR3 length is 15 residues. Germline V CDR1 and CDR2: SGHRS, YFSETQ. CDR3 residues: CASSSGQGQNNEQFF.

The chain recombines TRBV5-1 with TRBJ2-1. Germline assignment: CDR1 SGHRS and CDR2 YFSETQ. The length of the CDR3 is 14 residues. CDR3 region: CASSLVQSYNEQFF.

The chain has TRBV30 and TRBJ1-2. Germline V gene data show CDR1 as GTSNPN and CDR2 as SVGIG (reference sequence). CDR3 size: 12 residues. CDR3 sequence: CAWSLGSSGYTF.

The chain links TRBV4-1 to TRBJ1-2. Germline CDR1 and CDR2: MGHRA and YSYEKL. This CDR3 has 13 amino acids. This CDR3 reads CASSREPAVGYTF.

This CDR3 is CASSLGYRLAGGGNEQFF. V and J are TRBV11-2 and TRBJ2-1; TCRdb indicates TRBD2, and absent DNA this call remains unverified. There are 18 residues in the CDR3. Germline V gene data show CDR1 as SGHAT and CDR2 as FQNNGV.

V gene TRBV7-6 combines with J gene TRBJ2-3. The CDR3 has 13 residues. CDR1 is SGHVS, CDR2 FNYEAQ, per germline. The CDR3 spells CASSLQMHDTQYF.

This chain joins TRBV20-1 and TRBJ2-1; with no DNA, the TCRdb D assignment of TRBD2 cannot be verified. Germline V gene data show CDR1 as DFQATT and CDR2 as SNEGSKA (reference sequence). This CDR3 comprises 18 residues. Here the CDR3 reads CSASQIGLAGTGYNEQFF.